The clone carrying this TCR beta chain was seen at least ten times. Its antigen is not identified. This sample is part of a study of T cells after yellow fever vaccination. As for the study in general: SMART-Seq v4 Ultra Low Input prepared libraries from low-cell fractions. The study, taken as a whole, reports: Reappearing after the booster were most of the clones from primary vaccination (roughly 96% CD4, approximately 88% CD8).

CDR1 MNHEY and CDR2 SVGAGI come from the germline V gene. With V trimmed by 8 bases and J by 3 bases, 13 bases remained unmatched. The CDR3 runs 15 residues. Template-switching 5'RACE yielded the TCR cDNA; a universal primer site and UMIs were added in the process. TCRdb re-derived calls from the 5' RACE reads in MiXCR, one entry per CDR3 protein. The table lists about 140,000 distinct CDR3 sequences, 7% to 9% of them singletons, with 0.55% to 0.9% in the top ten. The J gene is TRBJ2-7, the V gene TRBV6-5, with 7 bases that match TRBD1. The input for sequencing was CD4+ T cells sorted from PBMCs, taken 5 days after the yellow fever booster vaccination. The TCR originated in a man aged 25-40 years who received the YFV17D yellow fever vaccine. CDR3 region: CASGNRDSHFYEQYF. The CDR3 region has the DNA TGTGCCAGCGGAAACCGGGACAGCCATTTCTACGAGCAGTACTTC.